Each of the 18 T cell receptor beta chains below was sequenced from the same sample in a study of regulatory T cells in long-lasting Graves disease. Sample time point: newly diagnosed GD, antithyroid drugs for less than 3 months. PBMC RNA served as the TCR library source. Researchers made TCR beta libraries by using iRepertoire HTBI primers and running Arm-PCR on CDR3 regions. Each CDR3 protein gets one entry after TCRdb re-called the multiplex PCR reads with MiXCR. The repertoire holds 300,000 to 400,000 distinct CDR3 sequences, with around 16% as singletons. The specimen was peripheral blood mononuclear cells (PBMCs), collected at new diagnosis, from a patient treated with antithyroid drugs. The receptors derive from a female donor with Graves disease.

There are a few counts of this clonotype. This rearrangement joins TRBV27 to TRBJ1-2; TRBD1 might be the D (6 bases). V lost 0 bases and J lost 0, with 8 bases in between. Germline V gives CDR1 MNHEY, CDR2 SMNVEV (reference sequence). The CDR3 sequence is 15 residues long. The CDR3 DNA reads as TGTGCCAGCAGTTTATCATGGACAGCTAACTATGGCTACACCTTC. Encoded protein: CASSLSWTANYGYTF.

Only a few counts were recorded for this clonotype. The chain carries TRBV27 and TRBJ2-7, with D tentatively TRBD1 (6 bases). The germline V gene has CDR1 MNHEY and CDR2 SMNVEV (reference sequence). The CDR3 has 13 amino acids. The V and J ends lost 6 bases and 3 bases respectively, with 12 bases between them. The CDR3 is CASRGGQYYEQYF. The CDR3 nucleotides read TGTGCCAGCAGAGGAGGACAGTACTACGAGCAGTACTTC.

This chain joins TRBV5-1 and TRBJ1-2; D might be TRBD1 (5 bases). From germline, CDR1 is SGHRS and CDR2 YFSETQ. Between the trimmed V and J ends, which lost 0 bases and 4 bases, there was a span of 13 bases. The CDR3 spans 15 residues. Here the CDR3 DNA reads TGCGCCAGCAGCTTGGCCCAGGCCCAGGGCTATGGCTACACCTTC. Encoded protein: CASSLAQAQGYGYTF.

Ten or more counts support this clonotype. The CDR3 is CASSLGHQDQPQHF. Here the CDR3 DNA reads TGTGCCAGCAGCTTAGGACACCAGGATCAGCCCCAGCATTTT. The chain links TRBV7-8 to TRBJ1-5; D remains unclear. Trimming took off 1 base at V and 5 bases at J, with 9 bases between the two ends. Germline assignment: CDR1 SGHVS and CDR2 FQNEAQ. CDR3 length: 14 residues.

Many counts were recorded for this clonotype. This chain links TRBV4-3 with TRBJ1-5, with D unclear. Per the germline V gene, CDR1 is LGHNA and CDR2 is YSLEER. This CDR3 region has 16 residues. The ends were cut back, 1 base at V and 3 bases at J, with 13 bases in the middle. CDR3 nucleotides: TGCGCCAGCAGCCAAGGTTTCGGACGGGTCAATCAGCCCCAGCATTTT. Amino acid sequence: CASSQGFGRVNQPQHF.

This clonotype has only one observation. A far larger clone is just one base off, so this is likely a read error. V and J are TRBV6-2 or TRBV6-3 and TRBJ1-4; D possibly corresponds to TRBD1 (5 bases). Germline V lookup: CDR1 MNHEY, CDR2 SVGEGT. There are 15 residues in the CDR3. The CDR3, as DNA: TGTGCCAGCAGTTTAACCGGGACGGGGAATGAAGAACTGTTTTTT. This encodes CASSLTGTGNEELFF.

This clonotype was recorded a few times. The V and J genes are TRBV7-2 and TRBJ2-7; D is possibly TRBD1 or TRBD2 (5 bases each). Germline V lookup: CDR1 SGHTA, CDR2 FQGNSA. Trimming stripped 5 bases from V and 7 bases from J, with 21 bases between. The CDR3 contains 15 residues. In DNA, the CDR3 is TGTGCCAGCAGCCCCCGGGGCTCGTCTAGGGGTGAGCAGTACTTC. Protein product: CASSPRGSSRGEQYF.

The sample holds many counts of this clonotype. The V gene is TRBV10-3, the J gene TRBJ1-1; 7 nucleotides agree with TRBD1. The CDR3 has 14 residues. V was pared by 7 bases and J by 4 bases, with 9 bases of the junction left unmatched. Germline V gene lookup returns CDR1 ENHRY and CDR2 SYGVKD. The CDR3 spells CAIKTAQGGTEAFF. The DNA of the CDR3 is TGTGCCATCAAAACGGCGCAGGGGGGCACTGAAGCTTTCTTT.

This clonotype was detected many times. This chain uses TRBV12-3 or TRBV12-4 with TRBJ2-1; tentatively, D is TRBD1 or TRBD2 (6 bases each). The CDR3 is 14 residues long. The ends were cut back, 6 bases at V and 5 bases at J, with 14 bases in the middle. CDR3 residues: CASSPRGPHNEQFF. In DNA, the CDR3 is TGTGCCAGCAGCCCACGGGGGCCCCACAATGAGCAGTTCTTC.

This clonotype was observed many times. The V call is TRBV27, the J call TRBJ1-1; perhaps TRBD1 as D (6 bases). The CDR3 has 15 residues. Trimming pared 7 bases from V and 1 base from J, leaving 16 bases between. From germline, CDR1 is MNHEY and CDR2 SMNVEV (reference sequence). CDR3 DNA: TGTGCCAGCACCGAGGGTGGGACAACGAACACTGAAGCTTTCTTT. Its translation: CASTEGGTTNTEAFF.

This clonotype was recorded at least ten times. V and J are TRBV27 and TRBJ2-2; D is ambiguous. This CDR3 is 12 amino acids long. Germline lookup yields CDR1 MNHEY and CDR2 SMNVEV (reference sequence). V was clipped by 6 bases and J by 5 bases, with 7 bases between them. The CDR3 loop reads CASRKTTGELFF. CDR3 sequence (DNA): TGTGCCAGCAGAAAGACAACCGGGGAGCTGTTTTTT.

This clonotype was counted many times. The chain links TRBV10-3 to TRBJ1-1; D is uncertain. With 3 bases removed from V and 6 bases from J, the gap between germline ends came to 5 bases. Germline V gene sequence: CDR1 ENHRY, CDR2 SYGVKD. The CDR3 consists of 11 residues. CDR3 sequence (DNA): TGTGCCATCAGTGACAGCGCTGAAGCTTTCTTT. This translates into CAISDSAEAFF.

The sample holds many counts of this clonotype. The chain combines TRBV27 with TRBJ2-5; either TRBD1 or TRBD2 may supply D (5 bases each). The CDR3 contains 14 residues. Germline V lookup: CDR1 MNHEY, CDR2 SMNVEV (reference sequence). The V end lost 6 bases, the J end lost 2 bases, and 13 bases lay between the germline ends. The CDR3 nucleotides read TGTGCCAGCAGCCCCGACTGGGGGCAAGAGACCCAGTACTTC. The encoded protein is CASSPDWGQETQYF.

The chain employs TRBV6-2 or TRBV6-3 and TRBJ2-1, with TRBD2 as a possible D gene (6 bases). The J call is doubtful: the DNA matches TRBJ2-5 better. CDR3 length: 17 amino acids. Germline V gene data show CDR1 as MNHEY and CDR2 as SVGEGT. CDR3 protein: CASSEAFGGLFGETQYF. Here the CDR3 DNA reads TGTGCCAGCAGTGAAGCGTTCGGAGGGTTGTTCGGGGAGACCCAGTACTTC.

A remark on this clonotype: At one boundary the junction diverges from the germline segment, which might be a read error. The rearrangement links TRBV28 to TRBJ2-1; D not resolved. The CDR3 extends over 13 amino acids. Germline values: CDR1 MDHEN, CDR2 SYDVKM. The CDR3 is CASSPSSYNEQSF. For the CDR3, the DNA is TGTGCCAGCAGTCCAAGCTCCTACAATGAGCAGTCCTTC.

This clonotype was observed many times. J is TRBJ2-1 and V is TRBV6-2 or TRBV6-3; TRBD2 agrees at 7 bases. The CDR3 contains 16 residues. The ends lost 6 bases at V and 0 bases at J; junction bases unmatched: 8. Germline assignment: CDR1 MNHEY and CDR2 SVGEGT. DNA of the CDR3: TGTGCCAGCAGGGGAGGGCGGCTGAGCTCCTACAATGAGCAGTTCTTC. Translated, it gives CASRGGRLSSYNEQFF.

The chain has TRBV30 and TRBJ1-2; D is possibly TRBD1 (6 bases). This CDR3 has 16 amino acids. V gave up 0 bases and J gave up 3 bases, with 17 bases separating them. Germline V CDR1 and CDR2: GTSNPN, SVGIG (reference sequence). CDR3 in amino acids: CAWSVRGQSFDYGYTF. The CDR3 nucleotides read TGTGCCTGGAGTGTACGAGGACAGAGCTTCGACTATGGCTACACCTTC.

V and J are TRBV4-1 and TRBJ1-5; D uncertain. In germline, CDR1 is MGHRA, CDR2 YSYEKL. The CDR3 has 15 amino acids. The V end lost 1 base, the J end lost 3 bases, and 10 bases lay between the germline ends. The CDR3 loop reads CASSQGHRTNQPQHF. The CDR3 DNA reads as TGCGCCAGCAGCCAAGGGCACCGTACCAATCAGCCCCAGCATTTT.